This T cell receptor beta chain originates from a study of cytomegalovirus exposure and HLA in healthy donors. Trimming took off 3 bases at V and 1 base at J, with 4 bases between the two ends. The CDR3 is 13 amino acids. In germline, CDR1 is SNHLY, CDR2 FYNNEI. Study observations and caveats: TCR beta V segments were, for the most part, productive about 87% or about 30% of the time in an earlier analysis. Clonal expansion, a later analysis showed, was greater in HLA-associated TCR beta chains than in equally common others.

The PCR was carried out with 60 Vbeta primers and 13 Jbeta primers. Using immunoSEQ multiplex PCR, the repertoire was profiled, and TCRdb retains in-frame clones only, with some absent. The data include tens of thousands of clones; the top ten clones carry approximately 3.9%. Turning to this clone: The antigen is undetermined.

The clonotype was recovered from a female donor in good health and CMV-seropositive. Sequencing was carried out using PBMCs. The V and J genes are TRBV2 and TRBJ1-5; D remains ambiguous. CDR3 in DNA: TGTGCCAGCAGTGAGGGCAGCAATCAGCCCCAGCATTTT. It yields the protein CASSEGSNQPQHF.